This T cell receptor (beta chain) emerged from a study of shared clonotypes between healthy human individuals. General study points: What rarefaction showed was incomplete sorted-subset sequencing despite large depth.

Comments on this clone: As yet, its antigen is unknown.

From germline, CDR1 is SGHDN and CDR2 FVKESK. The trim removed 0 bases at V and 3 bases at J, leaving 4 bases unmatched. CDR3 size: 15 residues. Produced via immunoSEQ multiplex PCR; TCRdb's table is partial and in-frame only. The sample lists 630,000 or so clones, about 98% occurring once. Terminally differentiated effector memory CD45RA+ cells were left out of the naive CD8 fraction, which was CD45RO-negative and positively selected for CCR7. Caucasian adults residing in Nashville, Tennessee made up all the donors. The chain employs TRBV14 and TRBJ1-1; 7 nucleotides align to TRBD1. This receptor was obtained from a young man in good health. The source material was naive CD8+ T cells sorted from blood. For the CDR3, the DNA is TGTGCCAGCAGCCAAGAAAGGGGGCGCGACACTGAAGCTTTCTTT. Its protein product is CASSQERGRDTEAFF.